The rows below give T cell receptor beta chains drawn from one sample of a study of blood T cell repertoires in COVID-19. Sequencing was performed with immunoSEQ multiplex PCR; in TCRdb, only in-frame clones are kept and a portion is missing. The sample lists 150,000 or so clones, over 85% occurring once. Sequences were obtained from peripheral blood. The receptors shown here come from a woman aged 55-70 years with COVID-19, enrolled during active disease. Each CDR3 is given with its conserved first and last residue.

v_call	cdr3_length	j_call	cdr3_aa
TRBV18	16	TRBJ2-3	CASSADPPTSTDTQYF
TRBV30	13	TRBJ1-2	CAWKGHTNYGYTF
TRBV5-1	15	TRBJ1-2	CASSPPSDRVGGYTF
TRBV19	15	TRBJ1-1	CASRDRNRPNTEAFF
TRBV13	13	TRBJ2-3	CASSLPSTDTQYF
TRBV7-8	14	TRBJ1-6	CASSSGTGVSPLHF
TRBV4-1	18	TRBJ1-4	CASSQPDRSYSTNEKLFF
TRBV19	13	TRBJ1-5	CATSRGNNQPQHF
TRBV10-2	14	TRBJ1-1	CASSVKRRSTEAFF
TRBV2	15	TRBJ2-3	CAIGSGTGATDTQYF
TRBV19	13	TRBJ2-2	CASSIVRRGELFF
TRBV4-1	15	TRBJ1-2	CASSPGQGARGGYTF
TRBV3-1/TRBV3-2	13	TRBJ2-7	CASNQKGGYEQYF
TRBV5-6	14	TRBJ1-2	CASSLAGGSFGYTF
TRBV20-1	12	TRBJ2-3	CSASPYTDTQYF
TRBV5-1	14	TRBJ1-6	CASSLSGGNSPLHF
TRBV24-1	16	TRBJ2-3	CATSDRAGAPTDTQYF
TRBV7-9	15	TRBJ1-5	CASSFAGTSNQPQHF
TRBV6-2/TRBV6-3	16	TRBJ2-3	CASSYLAGRGTDTQYF
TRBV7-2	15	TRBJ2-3	CASRWTSGAGDTQYF
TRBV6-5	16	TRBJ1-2	CASSYSNPLWQDGYTF
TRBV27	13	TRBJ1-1	CASSITWRGVTFF
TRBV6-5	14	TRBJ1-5	CASSRDSVNQPQHF
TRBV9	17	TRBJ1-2	CASSGGDRGGLAYGYTF
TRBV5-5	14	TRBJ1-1	CASRLDRGNTEAFF
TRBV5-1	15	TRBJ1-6	CASSTGQALNSPLHF
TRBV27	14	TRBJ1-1	CASIQQGMNTEAFF
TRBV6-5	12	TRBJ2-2	CASRGNTGELFF
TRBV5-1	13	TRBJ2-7	CASSLTGGYEQYF
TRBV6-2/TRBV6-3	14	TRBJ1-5	CASSFLYSNQPQHF
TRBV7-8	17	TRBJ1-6	CASSFGGGAGSNSPLHF
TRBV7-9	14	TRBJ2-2	CASSLLAGTGELFF
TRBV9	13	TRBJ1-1	CASSVGSDTEAFF
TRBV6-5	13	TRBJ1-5	CASSSGHDQPQHF
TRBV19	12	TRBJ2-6	CASSNGGQVLTF
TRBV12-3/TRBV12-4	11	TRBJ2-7	CASRGQYEQYF
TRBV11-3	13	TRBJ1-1	CASSRERGGEAFF
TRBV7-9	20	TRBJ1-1	CASSMDRGQGEGMLYTEAFF
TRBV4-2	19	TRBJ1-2	CASSQGTGQAIDYNYGYTF
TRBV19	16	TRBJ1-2	CASSIPGGVLLGGYTF